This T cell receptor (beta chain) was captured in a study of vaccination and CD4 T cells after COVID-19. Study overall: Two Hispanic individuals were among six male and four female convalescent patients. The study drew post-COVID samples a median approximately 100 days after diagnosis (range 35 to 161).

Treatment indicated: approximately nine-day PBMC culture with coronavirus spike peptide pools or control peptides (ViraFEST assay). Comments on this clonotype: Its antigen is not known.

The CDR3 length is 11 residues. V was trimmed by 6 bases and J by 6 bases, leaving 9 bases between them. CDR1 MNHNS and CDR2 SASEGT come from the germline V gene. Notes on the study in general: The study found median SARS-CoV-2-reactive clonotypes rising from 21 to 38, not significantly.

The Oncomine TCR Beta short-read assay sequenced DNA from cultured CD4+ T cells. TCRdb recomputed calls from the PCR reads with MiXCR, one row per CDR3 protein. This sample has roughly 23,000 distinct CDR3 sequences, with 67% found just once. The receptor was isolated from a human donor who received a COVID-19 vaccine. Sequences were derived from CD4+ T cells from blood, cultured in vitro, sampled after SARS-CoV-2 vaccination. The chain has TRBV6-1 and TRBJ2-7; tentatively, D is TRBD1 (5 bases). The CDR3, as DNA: TGTGCCAGCAGAAAGGGGTTCGAGCAGTACTTC. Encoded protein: CASRKGFEQYF.